These 29 T cell receptor beta chains were all obtained from the same sample, sequenced in a study of T cell changes during pregnancy in multiple sclerosis. Generated by immunoSEQ multiplex PCR, the TCRdb table keeps only in-frame clones and is missing some. The table includes around 72,000 clones, about 90% detected once. The sequencing here drew on CD4+ T cells from peripheral blood mononuclear cells, taken before pregnancy. All receptors come from a female donor with multiple sclerosis, enrolled in a pregnancy study.

The chain employs TRBV7-2 and TRBJ1-1; 8 nucleotides line up with TRBD1. Losses at the gene ends were 5 bases for V and 4 bases for J; bases not matched to a gene: 3. The germline V gene encodes CDR1 SGHTA and CDR2 FQGNSA. The CDR3 is made up of 13 amino acids. The CDR3 DNA sequence: TGTGCCAGCAGCGTAGACAGGGGCACTGAAGCTTTCTTT. Translated, it gives CASSVDRGTEAFF.

In its sample, this clone was seen once. The gene calls are TRBV5-1 and TRBJ2-3, with 9 bases lining up with TRBD2. Germline lookup yields CDR1 SGHRS and CDR2 YFSETQ. J gave up 3 bases and V 5 bases, and 4 bases lay outside the gene matches. The CDR3 sequence is 14 residues long. The CDR3 region is CASSRLAGTDTQYF. CDR3 sequence (DNA): TGCGCCAGCAGTCGTCTAGCGGGAACAGATACGCAGTATTTT. The full variable domain, its missing parts supplied by reference TRBV5-1 and TRBJ2-3, is KAGVTQTPRYLIKTRGQQVTLSCSPISGHRSVSWYQQTPGQGLQFLFEYFSETQRNKGNFPGRFSGRQFSNSRSEMNVSTLELGDSALYLCASSRLAGTDTQYFGPGTRLTVL.

This sequence joins TRBV5-1 and TRBJ2-7; 7 positions agree with TRBD1. Germline lookup yields CDR1 SGHRS and CDR2 YFSETQ. The CDR3 totals 15 residues. V shed 3 bases and J 3 bases; nucleotides not matched to a gene: 9. This CDR3 reads CASSSRQGSVYEQYF. The CDR3 DNA reads as TGCGCCAGCAGCTCCAGACAGGGCAGCGTCTACGAGCAGTACTTC.

This sequence joins TRBV10-3 and TRBJ2-1; weak D call: TRBD2 (6 bases). The V and J ends lost 0 bases and 6 bases respectively, with 9 bases between them. In germline, CDR1 is ENHRY, CDR2 SYGVKD. The CDR3 length is 14 residues. CDR3: CAISESGGVNEQFF. The DNA of the CDR3 is TGTGCCATCAGTGAGTCGGGCGGGGTCAATGAGCAGTTCTTC.

The chain has TRBV5-6 and TRBJ2-3; 12 bases align to TRBD2. V lost 0 bases, J lost 6 bases, and 5 bases stayed unmatched. This CDR3 spans 16 amino acids. The V gene's germline CDR1 is SGHDT and CDR2 YYEEEE. The CDR3 DNA is TGTGCCAGCAGCTTGGGACTAGCGGGGGCACAGGATACGCAGTATTTT. Translating it yields CASSLGLAGAQDTQYF.

V and J are TRBV10-3 and TRBJ2-2; D not resolved. V was shortened by 0 bases and J by 5 bases, with 10 bases between the two germline ends. Looked up from germline, CDR1 is ENHRY and CDR2 is SYGVKD. The CDR3 contains 15 residues. CDR3 in DNA: TGTGCCATCAGTGAGTCAGCGTCGTTTACCGGGGAGCTGTTTTTT. Amino acids: CAISESASFTGELFF.

The CDR3 nucleotides are TGTGCCAGCAGCCGAACTAGCGGGGAGGGGAATGAGCAGTTCTTC. Its translation: CASSRTSGEGNEQFF. The rearrangement joins TRBV6-6 to TRBJ2-1; 10 nucleotides align to TRBD2. With 6 bases clipped from V and 7 bases from J, the junction kept 9 bases outside the gene matches. This CDR3 comprises 15 residues. Per the germline V gene, CDR1 is MNHNY and CDR2 is SVGAGI (reference sequence).

This clone was picked up one time. The V and J genes are TRBV5-1 and TRBJ2-5, with TRBD2 matching 10 bases. The CDR3 is 16 amino acids. The germline V gene encodes CDR1 SGHRS and CDR2 YFSETQ. The V gene end was trimmed by 1 base and the J gene end by 4 bases; junction bases not matched to a gene: 7. CDR3 sequence (DNA): TGCGCCAGCAGCTTGTCAGAGCGGGAGGGTAGAGAGACCCAGTACTTC. Its protein is CASSLSEREGRETQYF.

V usage is TRBV19 and J usage is TRBJ1-5; no definite D call. Trimming cost V 0 bases and J 6 bases, with 15 bases left between them. This CDR3 spans 16 amino acids. Germline CDR1 reads LNHDA; CDR2 reads SQIVND (reference sequence). CDR3 nucleotide sequence: TGTGCCAGTAGTATAGATCTGGCGGGAGTAGGTCAGCCCCAGCATTTT. This gives the protein CASSIDLAGVGQPQHF.

This clone appeared a single time. This chain joins TRBV6-5 and TRBJ1-1; TRBD1 might be the D (6 bases). The germline V gene encodes CDR1 MNHEY and CDR2 SVGAGI. V was cut by 2 bases and J by 3 bases, with 10 bases left in between. The CDR3 totals 14 residues. CDR3 in amino acids: CASSYGTLHTEAFF. CDR3 in DNA: TGTGCCAGCAGTTACGGGACACTTCACACTGAAGCTTTCTTT.

The chain is built from TRBV28 and TRBJ2-5; D is possibly TRBD1 (6 bases). This CDR3 has 14 amino acids. Germline V gene lookup returns CDR1 MDHEN and CDR2 SYDVKM. V lost 3 bases and J lost 5, with 13 bases in between. The DNA of the CDR3 is TGTGCCAGCAGTTTGATAGGTCAGGGGGAGACCCAGTACTTC. As protein: CASSLIGQGETQYF.

The chain employs TRBV9 and TRBJ2-7; the match to TRBD1 covers 8 bases. The trim removed 3 bases at V and 2 bases at J, leaving 7 bases unmatched. CDR3 length: 15 residues. Germline V gene sequence: CDR1 SGDLS, CDR2 YYNGEE. The CDR3 nucleotides read TGTGCCAGCAGCGAAAACCTGGACAGGGCCTACGAGCAGTACTTC. Translated, it gives CASSENLDRAYEQYF. Full variable domain (remainder filled in from reference TRBV9 and TRBJ2-7): DSGVTQTPKHLITATGQRVTLRCSPRSGDLSVYWYQQSLDQGLQFLIQYYNGEERAKGNILERFSAQQFPDLHSELNLSSLELGDSALYFCASSENLDRAYEQYFGPGTRLTVT.

The chain uses TRBV9 and TRBJ2-2; 8 nucleotides match TRBD2. V shed 4 bases and J 4 bases; nucleotides not matched to a gene: 6. This CDR3 comprises 15 residues. Germline-derived CDR1 and CDR2 are SGDLS and YYNGEE. The CDR3 DNA sequence: TGTGCCAGCAGCACCTATAGCGGGGTCACCGGGGAGCTGTTTTTT. This codes for CASSTYSGVTGELFF.

This chain connects TRBV6-5 to TRBJ2-3, with D perhaps matching TRBD2 (6 bases). CDR1 and CDR2 from the germline V gene are MNHEY and SVGAGI. The V and J ends lost 6 bases and 8 bases respectively, with 18 bases between them. The CDR3 covers 14 residues. CDR3 coding DNA: TGTGCCAGCAGCAAACTCAGAACGGGACTTACGCAGTATTTT. Protein sequence: CASSKLRTGLTQYF.

About this clone itself: Other DNA sequences within the sample encode an identical CDR3. The chain uses TRBV9 and TRBJ2-1, with TRBD2 identical over 11 bases. V lost 2 bases, J lost 4 bases, and 2 bases stayed unmatched. Germline CDR1 reads SGDLS; CDR2 reads YYNGEE. The CDR3 spans 15 residues. CDR3: CASSVRLAGYNEQFF. The CDR3 DNA reads as TGTGCCAGCAGCGTCCGACTAGCGGGATACAATGAGCAGTTCTTC.

Regarding this clone: The sample carries other DNA sequences with the same CDR3. This chain joins TRBV7-2 and TRBJ1-6; D is perhaps TRBD1 (6 bases). CDR1 and CDR2 (germline): SGHTA, FQGNSA. V lost 9 bases and J 7 bases, leaving 19 bases between the germline ends. CDR3 size: 15 residues. For the CDR3, the DNA is TGTGCCAGTAGCGCGATACAGGGAGCAAATTCACCCCTCCACTTT. Amino acid sequence: CASSAIQGANSPLHF.

This chain joins TRBV15 and TRBJ2-7, with 7 bases fitting TRBD2. CDR1 is LNHNV and CDR2 is YYDKDF in the germline V gene (reference sequence). The CDR3 sequence is 16 residues long. V dropped 0 bases and J dropped 1; count of bases not matched to a gene: 6. The chain's CDR3 is CATSRDSGLGSYEQYF. The DNA of the CDR3 is TGTGCCACCAGCAGAGATTCAGGACTAGGATCCTACGAGCAGTACTTC. The full variable domain, with the rest looked up from reference TRBV15 and TRBJ2-7, is DAMVIQNPRYQVTQFGKPVTLSCSQTLNHNVMYWYQQKSSQAPKLLFHYYDKDFNNEADTPDNFQSRRPNTSFCFLDIRSPGLGDTAMYLCATSRDSGLGSYEQYFGPGTRLTVT.

The V gene is TRBV15, the J gene TRBJ2-2; TRBD2 matches at 9 bases. The V and J ends lost 2 bases and 7 bases, in that order; junction bases with no gene match: 8. The V gene's germline CDR1 is LNHNV and CDR2 YYDKDF (reference sequence). This CDR3 is 16 amino acids long. The CDR3 DNA is TGTGCCACCAGCAGAAAGCCTAGCGGGATTATCGGGGAGCTGTTTTTT. Protein product: CATSRKPSGIIGELFF.

The chain employs TRBV30 and TRBJ1-2; 8 positions match TRBD1. Trimming removed 3 bases from V and 8 bases from J; junction bases left unmatched: 11. The CDR3 is 14 amino acids. Germline lookup yields CDR1 GTSNPN and CDR2 SVGIG (reference sequence). The CDR3 coding sequence is TGTGCCTGGAGGGGTCCAGGGGGCAAGGGAGGCTACACCTTC. Translating it yields CAWRGPGGKGGYTF. Full variable domain (rest looked up from reference TRBV30 and TRBJ1-2): SQTIHQWPATLVQPVGSPLSLECTVEGTSNPNLYWYRQAAGRGLQLLFYSVGIGQISSEVPQNLSASRPQDRQFILSSKKLLLSDSGFYLCAWRGPGGKGGYTFGSGTRLTVV.

The rearrangement uses TRBV7-3 and TRBJ1-2; the D gene is possibly TRBD1 (6 bases). Per the germline V gene, CDR1 is SGHTA and CDR2 is FQGTGA. The CDR3 length is 14 residues. The V end lost 2 bases, the J end lost 5 bases, and 12 bases lay between the germline ends. DNA for the CDR3: TGTGCCAGCAGCTTATACCACGGGACATATGGCTACACCTTC. As protein: CASSLYHGTYGYTF.

CDR3 nucleotides: TGTGCCAGTAGTCAGACAGGGCAGGAAGCTTTCTTT. This codes for CASSQTGQEAFF. The chain combines TRBV19 with TRBJ1-1; TRBD1 matches at 7 bases. Germline loops: CDR1 LNHDA, CDR2 SQIVND (reference sequence). The CDR3 totals 12 residues. After removal of 5 bases from V and 8 bases from J, the junction contained 5 bases not matched to a gene.

This chain connects TRBV9 to TRBJ2-3; D is ambiguous. From germline, CDR1 is SGDLS and CDR2 YYNGEE. The V gene lost 7 bases and the J gene lost 0 bases, with 9 bases spanning the gap. The CDR3 spans 13 residues. Written as DNA, the CDR3 is TGTGCCAGCCGAGGAACTAGCACAGATACGCAGTATTTT. This encodes CASRGTSTDTQYF.

V and J are TRBV7-8 and TRBJ2-3; D not resolved. CDR1 is SGHVS, CDR2 FQNEAQ, per germline. Trimming stripped 1 base from V and 2 bases from J, with 7 bases between. There are 14 residues in the CDR3. The CDR3 reads CASSLGVATDTQYF. The CDR3 region has the DNA TGTGCCAGCAGCTTAGGGGTAGCCACAGATACGCAGTATTTT.

The chain has TRBV21-1 and TRBJ2-1; no DNA check was done on the table's D call, TRBD2. TRBV21-1 is assigned pseudogene status. The CDR3 contains 15 residues. The CDR3 here is CASSKDPSGPAEQFF. CDR3 DNA: TGTGCCAGCAGCAAAGATCCTAGCGGGCCGGCTGAGCAGTTCTTC.

This clone was picked up one time. CDR3 sequence (DNA): TGTGCCAGCAGTCGCCTGGAGGGGCGAAAGCAGTACTTC. Encoded protein: CASSRLEGRKQYF. J is TRBJ2-7 and V is TRBV27; maybe TRBD2 (6 bases). The CDR3 sequence is 13 residues long. Germline V lookup: CDR1 MNHEY, CDR2 SMNVEV (reference sequence). Deletions cut 5 bases from V and 8 bases from J, with 16 bases between.

The rearrangement joins TRBV27 to TRBJ1-1; D not certain. CDR3 length equals 15 residues. Germline V CDR1 and CDR2: MNHEY, SMNVEV (reference sequence). V shed 6 bases and J shed 0 bases, with 14 bases lying between them. CDR3 protein: CASSLQPGLNTEAFF. The CDR3 bases are TGTGCCAGCAGCCTCCAGCCCGGGTTGAACACTGAAGCTTTCTTT.

The chain employs TRBV6-1 and TRBJ1-5; D unclear. The V end lost 6 bases, the J end lost 7 bases, and 13 bases lay between the germline ends. The germline V gene encodes CDR1 MNHNS and CDR2 SASEGT. The CDR3 extends over 13 amino acids. The CDR3 reads CASRRDALQPQHF. In nucleotides, the CDR3 is TGTGCCAGCAGGAGGGATGCTTTACAGCCCCAGCATTTT.

The chain couples TRBV6-5 to TRBJ2-7; 9 bases are shared with TRBD2. V lost 2 bases and J lost 3; bases outside the gene matches: 8. Germline values: CDR1 MNHEY, CDR2 SVGAGI. This CDR3 spans 16 amino acids. The DNA for the CDR3 is TGTGCCAGCAGTTACGGCGGGGGGGGTCATATCTACGAGCAGTACTTC. Amino acid sequence: CASSYGGGGHIYEQYF.

V usage is TRBV12-5 and J usage is TRBJ2-2, with 9 bases identical to TRBD2. CDR1 is LGHNT and CDR2 is FRNRAP in the germline V gene. This CDR3 comprises 15 residues. The V gene end was trimmed by 6 bases and the J gene end by 4 bases; junction bases not matched to a gene: 6. The CDR3 DNA is TGTGCTAGTGGCAGCGGGGGGCGGCCCACCGGGGAGCTGTTTTTT. This translates into CASGSGGRPTGELFF.